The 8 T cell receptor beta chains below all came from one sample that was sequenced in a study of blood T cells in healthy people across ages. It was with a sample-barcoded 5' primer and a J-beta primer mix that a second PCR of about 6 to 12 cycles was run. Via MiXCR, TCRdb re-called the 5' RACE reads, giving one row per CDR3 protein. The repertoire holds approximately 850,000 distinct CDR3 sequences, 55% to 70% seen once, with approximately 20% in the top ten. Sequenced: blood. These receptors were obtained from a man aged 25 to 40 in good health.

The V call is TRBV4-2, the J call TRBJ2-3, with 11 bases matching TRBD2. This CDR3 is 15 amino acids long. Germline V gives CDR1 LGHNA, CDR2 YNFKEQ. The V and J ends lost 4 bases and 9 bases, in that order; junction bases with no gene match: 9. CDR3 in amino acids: CASSPPDSGRGTQYF. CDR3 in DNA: TGTGCCAGCAGCCCTCCTGATAGCGGGAGGGGCACGCAGTATTTT.

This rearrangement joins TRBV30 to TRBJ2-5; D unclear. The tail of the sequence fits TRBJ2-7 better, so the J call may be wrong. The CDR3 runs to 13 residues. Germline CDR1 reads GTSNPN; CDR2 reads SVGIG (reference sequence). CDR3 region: CAWSVRQFYEQYF. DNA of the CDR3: TGTGCCTGGAGTGTACGCCAGTTCTACGAGCAGTACTTC.

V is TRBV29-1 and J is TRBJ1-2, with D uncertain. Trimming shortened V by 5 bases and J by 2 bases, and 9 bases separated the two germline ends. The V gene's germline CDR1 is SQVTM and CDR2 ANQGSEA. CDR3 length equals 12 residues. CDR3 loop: CSVQDPNYGYTF. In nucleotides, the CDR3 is TGCAGCGTTCAGGATCCAAACTATGGCTACACCTTC. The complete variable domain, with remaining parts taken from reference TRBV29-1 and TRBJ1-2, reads SAVISQKPSRDICQRGTSLTIQCQVDSQVTMMFWYRQQPGQSLTLIATANQGSEATYESGFVIDKFPISRPNLTFSTLTVSNMSPEDSSIYLCSVQDPNYGYTFGSGTRLTVV.

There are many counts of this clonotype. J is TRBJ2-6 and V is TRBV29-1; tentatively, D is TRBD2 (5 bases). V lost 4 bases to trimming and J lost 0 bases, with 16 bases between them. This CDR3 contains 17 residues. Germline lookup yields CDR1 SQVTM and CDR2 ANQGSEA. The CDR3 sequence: CSVGVGRDYSGANVLTF. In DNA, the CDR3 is TGCAGCGTTGGAGTGGGCCGTGACTACTCTGGGGCCAACGTCCTGACTTTC.

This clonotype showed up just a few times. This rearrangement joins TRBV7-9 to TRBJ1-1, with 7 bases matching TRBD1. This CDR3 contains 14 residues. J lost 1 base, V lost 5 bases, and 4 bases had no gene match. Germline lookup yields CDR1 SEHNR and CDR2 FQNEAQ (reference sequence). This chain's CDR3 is CASSRDRRNTEAFF. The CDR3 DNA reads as TGTGCCAGCAGCCGGGACAGACGGAACACTGAAGCTTTCTTT.

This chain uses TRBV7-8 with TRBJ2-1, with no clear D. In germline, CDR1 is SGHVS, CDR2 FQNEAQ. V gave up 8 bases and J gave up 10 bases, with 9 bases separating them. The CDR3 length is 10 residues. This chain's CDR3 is CASGTYEQFF. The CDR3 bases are TGTGCCAGCGGAACCTACGAGCAGTTCTTC.

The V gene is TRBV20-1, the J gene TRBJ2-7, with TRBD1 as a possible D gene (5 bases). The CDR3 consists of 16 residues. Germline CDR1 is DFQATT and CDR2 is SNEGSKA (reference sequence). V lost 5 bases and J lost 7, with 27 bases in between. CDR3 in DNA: TGCAGTGCTGAACCACAGACAGCCTCGTCATACAATGAGCAGTACTTC. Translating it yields CSAEPQTASSYNEQYF.

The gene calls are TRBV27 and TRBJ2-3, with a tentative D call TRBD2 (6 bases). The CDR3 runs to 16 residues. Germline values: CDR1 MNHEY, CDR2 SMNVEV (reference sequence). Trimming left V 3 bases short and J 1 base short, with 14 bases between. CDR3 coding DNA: TGTGCCAGCAGTTTCCTGGCGGGGTTGGGCACAGATACGCAGTATTTT. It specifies CASSFLAGLGTDTQYF.